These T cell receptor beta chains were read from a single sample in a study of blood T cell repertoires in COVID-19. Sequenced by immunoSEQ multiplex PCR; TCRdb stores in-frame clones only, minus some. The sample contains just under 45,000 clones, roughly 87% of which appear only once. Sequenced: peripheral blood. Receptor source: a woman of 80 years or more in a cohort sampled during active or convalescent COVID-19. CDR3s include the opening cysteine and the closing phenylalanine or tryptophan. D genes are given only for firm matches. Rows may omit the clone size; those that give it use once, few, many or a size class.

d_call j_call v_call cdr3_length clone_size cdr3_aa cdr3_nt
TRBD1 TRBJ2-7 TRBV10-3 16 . CAISDPGQGADYEQYF TGTGCCATCAGTGACCCGGGACAGGGGGCCGATTACGAGCAGTACTTC
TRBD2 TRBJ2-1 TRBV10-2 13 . CASERGAYNEQFF TGCGCCAGCGAGCGGGGAGCCTACAATGAGCAGTTCTTC
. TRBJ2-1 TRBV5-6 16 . CASSLLAGIAYNEQFF TGTGCCAGCAGCTTGCTTGCAGGAATCGCCTACAATGAGCAGTTCTTC
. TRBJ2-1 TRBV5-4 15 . CASSLAVARGGEQFF TGTGCCAGCAGCTTGGCCGTTGCTAGGGGGGGTGAGCAGTTCTTC
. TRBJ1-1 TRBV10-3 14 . CAISSGTLNTEAFF TGTGCCATCAGTTCCGGGACATTGAACACTGAAGCTTTCTTT
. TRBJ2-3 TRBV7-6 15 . CASSLVGVWADTQYF TGTGCCAGCAGCTTAGTCGGGGTTTGGGCAGATACGCAGTATTTT
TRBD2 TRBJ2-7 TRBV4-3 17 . CASSQAGSSGSSYEQYF TGCGCCAGCAGCCAAGCGGGGTCTAGCGGGAGCTCCTACGAGCAGTACTTC
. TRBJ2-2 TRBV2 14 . CASIGTTYTGELFF TGTGCCAGCATTGGGACAACTTACACCGGGGAGCTGTTTTTT
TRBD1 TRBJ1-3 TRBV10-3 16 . CAISEGQGAVGNTIYF TGTGCCATCAGTGAGGGGCAGGGGGCCGTCGGAAACACCATATATTTT
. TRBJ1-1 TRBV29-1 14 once CSVGDGGRTTEAFF TGCAGCGTTGGGGACGGAGGGAGGACCACTGAAGCTTTCTTT
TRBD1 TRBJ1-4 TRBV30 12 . CAWSPQGEKLFF TGTGCCTGGAGTCCACAGGGGGAAAAACTGTTTTTT
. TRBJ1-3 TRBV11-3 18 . CASSPARTADFSGNTIYF TGTGCCAGCAGCCCAGCCCGGACAGCCGATTTCTCTGGAAACACCATATATTTT
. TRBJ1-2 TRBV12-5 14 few CASGPLRAVWGYTF TGTGCTAGTGGTCCCCTTAGAGCGGTGTGGGGCTACACCTTC
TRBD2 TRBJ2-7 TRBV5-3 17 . CARSPWGSGGTVHEQYF TGTGCCAGAAGCCCCTGGGGTAGCGGGGGAACCGTACACGAGCAGTACTTC
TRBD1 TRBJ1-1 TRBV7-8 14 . CASSTRTGLTEAFF TGTGCCAGCAGCACCCGGACAGGTTTGACTGAAGCTTTCTTT
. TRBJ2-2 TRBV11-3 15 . CASSPGHMNTGELFF TGTGCCAGCTCCCCGGGACACATGAACACCGGGGAGCTGTTTTTT
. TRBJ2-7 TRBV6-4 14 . CASRVRTIYYEQYF TGTGCCAGCAGGGTACGGACTATATACTACGAGCAGTACTTC
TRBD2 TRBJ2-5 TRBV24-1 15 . CATSDPRAGAETQYF TGTGCCACCAGTGATCCAAGAGCGGGAGCGGAGACCCAGTACTTC
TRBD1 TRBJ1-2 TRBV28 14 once CASSSGTGNYGYTF TGTGCCAGCAGTTCCGGGACAGGGAACTATGGCTACACCTTC
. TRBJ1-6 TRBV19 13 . CASGQWNNSPLHF TGTGCCAGTGGACAGTGGAATAATTCACCCCTCCACTTT
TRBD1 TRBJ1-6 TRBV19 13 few CASSVDRGAPLHF TGTGCCAGTAGTGTAGACAGGGGGGCACCCCTCCACTTT
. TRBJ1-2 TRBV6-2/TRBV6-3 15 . CASSPVGGSNYGYTF TGTGCCAGCAGTCCCGTCGGGGGGTCGAACTATGGCTACACCTTC
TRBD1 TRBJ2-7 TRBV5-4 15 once CASSAHRQGTYEQYF TGTGCCAGCAGCGCCCATCGACAGGGGACGTACGAGCAGTACTTC
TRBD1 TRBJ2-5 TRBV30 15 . CAWSISGTGVETQYF TGTGCCTGGAGTATCTCCGGGACAGGGGTGGAGACCCAGTACTTC
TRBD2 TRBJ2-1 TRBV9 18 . CASSGRFGLAGDRNEQFF TGTGCCAGCAGCGGCAGGTTCGGGCTAGCGGGAGATCGTAATGAGCAGTTCTTC
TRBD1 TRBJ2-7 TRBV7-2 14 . CASSPGTANYEQYF TGTGCCAGCAGTCCCGGGACAGCAAACTACGAGCAGTACTTC
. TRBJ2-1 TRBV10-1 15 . CASSGGAWTYNEQFF TGCGCCAGCAGTGGAGGTGCTTGGACCTACAATGAGCAGTTCTTC
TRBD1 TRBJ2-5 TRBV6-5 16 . CASSYPGQASAETQYF TGTGCCAGCAGTTACCCCGGACAGGCGTCAGCAGAGACCCAGTACTTC
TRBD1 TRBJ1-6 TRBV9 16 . CASSAGQGTYNSPLHF TGTGCCAGCAGCGCCGGACAGGGGACCTATAATTCACCCCTCCACTTT
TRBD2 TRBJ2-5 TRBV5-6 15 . CASSLLAGARETQYF TGTGCCAGCAGCTTGCTAGCGGGAGCGAGGGAGACCCAGTACTTC
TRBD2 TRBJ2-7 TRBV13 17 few CASSPRTSGISSYEQYF TGTGCCAGCAGCCCACGGACTAGCGGTATAAGCTCCTACGAGCAGTACTTC
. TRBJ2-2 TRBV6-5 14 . CASSRDSNTGELFF TGTGCCAGCAGCCGGGACTCCAACACCGGGGAGCTGTTTTTT
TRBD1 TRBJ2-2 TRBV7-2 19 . CASSLVLITGGGESGELFF TGTGCCAGCAGCCTAGTGCTTATAACAGGGGGCGGCGAGTCCGGGGAGCTGTTTTTT
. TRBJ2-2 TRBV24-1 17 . CATSGPRAGVVTGELFF TGTGCCACCAGTGGCCCAAGGGCAGGGGTGGTCACCGGGGAGCTGTTTTTT
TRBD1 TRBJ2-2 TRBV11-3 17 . CASTLEGTGPNTGELFF TGTGCCAGCACCCTAGAGGGGACAGGCCCGAACACCGGGGAGCTGTTTTTT
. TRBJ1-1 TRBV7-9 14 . CASSLQGTNTEAFF TGTGCCAGCAGCTTACAGGGGACAAACACTGAAGCTTTCTTT
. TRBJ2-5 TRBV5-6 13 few CASSWGLQETQYF TGTGCCAGCAGCTGGGGACTTCAAGAGACCCAGTACTTC
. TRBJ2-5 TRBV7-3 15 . CASSLIGGRLETQYF TGTGCCAGCAGCTTAATTGGGGGCCGCTTGGAGACCCAGTACTTC
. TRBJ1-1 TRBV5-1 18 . CASSLRGTASILNTEAFF TGCGCCAGCAGCTTGAGGGGGACCGCTAGTATTTTGAACACTGAAGCTTTCTTT
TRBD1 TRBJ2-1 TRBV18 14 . CASSPRGQANEQFF TGTGCCAGCTCACCTCGGGGACAGGCCAATGAGCAGTTCTTC
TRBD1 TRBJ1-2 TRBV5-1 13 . CASSLDRGYGYTF TGCGCCAGCAGCTTGGACAGGGGCTATGGCTACACCTTC
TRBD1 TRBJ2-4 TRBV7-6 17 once CASSLETGFAAKNIQYF TGTGCCAGCAGCTTAGAGACAGGGTTTGCGGCCAAAAACATTCAGTACTTC
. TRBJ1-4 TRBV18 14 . CASSPPGLNEKLFF TGTGCCAGCTCACCACCGGGGCTTAATGAAAAACTGTTTTTT
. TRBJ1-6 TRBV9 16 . CASSATYRTGDSPLHF TGTGCCAGCAGCGCTACCTACAGGACGGGGGATTCACCCCTCCACTTT
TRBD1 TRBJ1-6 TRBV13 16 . CASSPRTGPYNSPLHF TGTGCCAGCAGCCCTCGGACAGGACCCTATAATTCACCCCTCCACTTT
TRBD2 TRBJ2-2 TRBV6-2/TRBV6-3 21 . CASSRIQPGLAGGMNTGELFF TGTGCCAGCAGTCGGATTCAACCGGGACTAGCGGGCGGCATGAACACCGGGGAGCTGTTTTTT
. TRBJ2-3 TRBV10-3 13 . CASRLGATDTQYF TGTGCCTCCCGTCTGGGGGCTACAGATACGCAGTATTTT
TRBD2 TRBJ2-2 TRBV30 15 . CAWTELAGGQGELFF TGTGCCTGGACCGAACTAGCGGGGGGGCAGGGGGAGCTGTTTTTT
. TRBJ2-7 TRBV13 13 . CASSLGPTYEQYF TGTGCCAGCAGCTTAGGCCCCACCTACGAGCAGTACTTC
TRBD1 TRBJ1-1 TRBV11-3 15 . CASSLPQGFDTEAFF TGTGCCAGCAGCTTACCACAGGGGTTCGACACTGAAGCTTTCTTT
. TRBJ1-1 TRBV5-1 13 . CASSLGAGTEAFF TGCGCCAGCAGCTTGGGGGCTGGCACTGAAGCTTTCTTT
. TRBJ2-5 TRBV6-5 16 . CASSYSFSSPVQAQYF TGTGCCAGCAGTTACTCTTTTAGCTCGCCCGTCCAAGCCCAGTACTTC
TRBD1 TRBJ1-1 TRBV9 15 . CASSSKTGVNTEAFF TGTGCCAGCAGCTCCAAGACAGGGGTGAACACTGAAGCTTTCTTT
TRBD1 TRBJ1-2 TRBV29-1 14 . CSVDSLDRGYGYTF TGCAGCGTTGATAGTCTCGACAGGGGGTATGGCTACACCTTC
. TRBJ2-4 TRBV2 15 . CASSEGILAKNIQYF TGTGCCAGCAGTGAGGGCATTCTAGCCAAAAACATTCAGTACTTC